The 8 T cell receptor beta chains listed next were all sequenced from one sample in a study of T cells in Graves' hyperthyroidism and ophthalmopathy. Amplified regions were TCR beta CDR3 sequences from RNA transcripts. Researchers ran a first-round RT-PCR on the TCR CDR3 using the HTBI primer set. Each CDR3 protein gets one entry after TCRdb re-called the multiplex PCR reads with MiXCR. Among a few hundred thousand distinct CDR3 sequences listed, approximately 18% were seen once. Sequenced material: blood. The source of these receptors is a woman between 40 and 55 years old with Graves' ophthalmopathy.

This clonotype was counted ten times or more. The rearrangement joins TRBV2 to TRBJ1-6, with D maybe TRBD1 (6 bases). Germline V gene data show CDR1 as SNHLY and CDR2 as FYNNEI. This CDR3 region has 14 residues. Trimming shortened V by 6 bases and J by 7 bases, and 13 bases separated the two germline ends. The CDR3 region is CASSPPGANSPLHF. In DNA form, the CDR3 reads TGTGCCAGCAGCCCCCCGGGGGCGAATTCACCCCTCCACTTT. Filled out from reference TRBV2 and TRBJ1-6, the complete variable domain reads EPEVTQTPSHQVTQMGQEVILRCVPISNHLYFYWYRQILGQKVEFLVSFYNNEISEKSEIFDDQFSVERPDGSNFTLKIRSTKLEDSAMYFCASSPPGANSPLHFGNGTRLTVT.

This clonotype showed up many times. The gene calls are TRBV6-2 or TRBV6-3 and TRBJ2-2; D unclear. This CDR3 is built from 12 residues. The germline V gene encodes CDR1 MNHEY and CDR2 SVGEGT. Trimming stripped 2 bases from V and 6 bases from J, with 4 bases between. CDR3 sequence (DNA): TGTGCCAGCAGTTACACGGCCGGGGAGCTGTTTTTT. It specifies CASSYTAGELFF.

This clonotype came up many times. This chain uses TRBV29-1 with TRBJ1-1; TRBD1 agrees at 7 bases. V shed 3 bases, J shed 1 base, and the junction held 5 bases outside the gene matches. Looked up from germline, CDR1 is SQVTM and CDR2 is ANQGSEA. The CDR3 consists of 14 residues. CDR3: CSVDPDRENTEAFF. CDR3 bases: TGCAGCGTTGACCCTGACAGGGAGAACACTGAAGCTTTCTTT. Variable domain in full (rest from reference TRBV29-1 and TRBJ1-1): SAVISQKPSRDICQRGTSLTIQCQVDSQVTMMFWYRQQPGQSLTLIATANQGSEATYESGFVIDKFPISRPNLTFSTLTVSNMSPEDSSIYLCSVDPDRENTEAFFGQGTRLTVV.

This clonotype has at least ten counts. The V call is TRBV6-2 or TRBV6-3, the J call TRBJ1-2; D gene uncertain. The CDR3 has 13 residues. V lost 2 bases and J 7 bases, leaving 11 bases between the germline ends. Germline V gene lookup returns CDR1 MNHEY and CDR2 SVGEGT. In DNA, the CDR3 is TGTGCCAGCAGTTACGAGGATCCGGGTGGCTACACCTTC. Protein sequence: CASSYEDPGGYTF.

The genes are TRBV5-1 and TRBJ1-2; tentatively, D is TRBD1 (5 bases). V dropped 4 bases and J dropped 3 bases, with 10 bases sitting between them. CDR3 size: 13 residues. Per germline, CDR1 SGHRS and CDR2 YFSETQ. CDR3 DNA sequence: TGCGCCAGCAGCAGGACACAGGACTATGGCTACACCTTC. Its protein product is CASSRTQDYGYTF.

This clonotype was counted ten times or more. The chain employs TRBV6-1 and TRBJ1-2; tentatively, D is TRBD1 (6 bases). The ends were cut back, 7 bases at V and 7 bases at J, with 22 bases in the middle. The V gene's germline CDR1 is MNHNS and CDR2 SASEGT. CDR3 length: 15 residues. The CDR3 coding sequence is TGTGCCAGCATTCGGAAAGCGGGGGGCGAACTTGGCTACACCTTC. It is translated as CASIRKAGGELGYTF.

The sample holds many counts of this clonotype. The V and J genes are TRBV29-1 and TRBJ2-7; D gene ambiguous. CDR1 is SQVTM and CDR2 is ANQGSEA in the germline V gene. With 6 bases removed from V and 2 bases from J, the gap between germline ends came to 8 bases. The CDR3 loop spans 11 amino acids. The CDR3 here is CSVDGAYEQYF. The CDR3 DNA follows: TGCAGCGTCGATGGGGCCTACGAGCAGTACTTC.

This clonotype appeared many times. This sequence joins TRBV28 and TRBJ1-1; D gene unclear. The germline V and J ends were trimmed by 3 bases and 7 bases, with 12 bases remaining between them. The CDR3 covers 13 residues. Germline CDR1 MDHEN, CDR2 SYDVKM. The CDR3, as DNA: TGTGCCAGCAGTTTTGCCGGGTCGGTTGAAGCTTTCTTT. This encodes CASSFAGSVEAFF.